This T cell receptor beta chain was sequenced for a study of blood T cell repertoires in COVID-19. Study-level background: Donors in the United States, Italy and Spain gave samples during acute or convalescent COVID-19. T cells, B-cell-depleted T cells, or PBMCs provided the cDNA or gDNA that served as material.

Original data processing: Reference gene primer amplification yielded estimated nucleated cell counts. Only in-frame clones appear in the TCRdb table, and some are missing; sequencing was by immunoSEQ multiplex PCR. The V and J calls and clone size come from that table; D and trimming were worked out from the DNA. Among about 180,000 clones listed, over 75% were seen once. With 1 base clipped from V and 8 bases from J, the junction kept 9 bases outside the gene matches. Germline V gene sequence: CDR1 SGHTA, CDR2 FQGNSA. The CDR3 has 16 residues. Sequencing was performed on peripheral blood. The chain employs TRBV7-2 and TRBJ2-3; 10 bases are shared with TRBD2. The source is a man between 40 and 49 years old with active or convalescent COVID-19. The CDR3 nucleotides are TGTGCCAGCAGCTTAGGGGCTAGCGGGGGCCCAGTTACGCAGTATTTT. This encodes CASSLGASGGPVTQYF.